Described below is a single T cell receptor (beta chain) sequence and its context. V gave up 4 bases and J gave up 4 bases; unmatched junction bases: 1. The CDR3 extends over 14 amino acids. Germline CDR1 LGHDT, CDR2 YNNKEL (reference sequence). The repertoire was sequenced with immunoSEQ multiplex PCR; TCRdb's copy has only in-frame clones and lacks some. The table includes 150,000 to 200,000 clones, nearly 90% detected once. This entry is derived from a study of control samples from healthy donors and cancer patients. The rearrangement uses TRBV3-1 (or the pseudogene TRBV3-2) and TRBJ2-2; 9 nucleotides align to TRBD2. Sequencing input: blood. The clonotype was recovered from a woman aged 45-65 years in good health. CDR3 nucleotide sequence: TGTGCCAGCAGCCGAGCGGGAGGCACCGGGGAGCTGTTTTTT. Translating it yields CASSRAGGTGELFF.